This is a list of T cell receptor beta chains from one sample in a study of blood T cell repertoires in COVID-19. The data were produced by immunoSEQ multiplex PCR, yet TCRdb's version contains in-frame clones alone and is incomplete. The table lists about 180,000 clones, under 85% of them singletons. Sample: peripheral blood. The receptors come from a man of 80 years or more with COVID-19, enrolled during active disease. The CDR3 runs from the conserved cysteine through the conserved F or W. The order of the fields is V gene, J gene, CDR3 protein.

TRBV5-1,TRBJ1-4,CASSNTGGWGEKLFF
TRBV5-3,TRBJ2-7,CARRPEPGSYEQYF
TRBV6-5,TRBJ2-4,CASRGQGKGKNIQYF
TRBV9,TRBJ2-2,CASSPRTGPGELFF
TRBV11-2,TRBJ1-1,CASSLAVRVHTEAFF
TRBV2,TRBJ2-1,CASSRLTQRMDEQFF
TRBV6-2/TRBV6-3,TRBJ1-5,CASSSRVQDQPQHF
TRBV6-5,TRBJ1-1,CASRDRDTEAFF
TRBV7-8,TRBJ2-7,CASSRVGRGPTYEQYF
TRBV9,TRBJ1-2,CASSLTGGGYGYTF
TRBV9,TRBJ2-3,CASSVRAGTSTDTQYF
TRBV24-1,TRBJ2-7,CATRRGTGTYEQYF
TRBV7-2,TRBJ2-7,CASSLEAASGNEQYF
TRBV11-2,TRBJ2-5,CASSKQGGDRETQYF
TRBV5-1,TRBJ1-1,CASSLGAGANTEAFF
TRBV18,TRBJ1-4,CASSPPSRGGEKLFF
TRBV10-3,TRBJ2-7,CATAGTGWYEQYF
TRBV3-1/TRBV3-2,TRBJ2-2,CASSEWTGGRSGTGELFF
TRBV5-1,TRBJ2-2,CASRLHSSRNTGELFF
TRBV2,TRBJ2-5,CASRAGTAQETQYF
TRBV7-3,TRBJ2-5,CASSSGTGAGETQYF
TRBV3-1/TRBV3-2,TRBJ1-1,CASSPLGGSTEAFF
TRBV19,TRBJ1-4,CASRRGQGVGEKLFF
TRBV6-2/TRBV6-3,TRBJ2-2,CASSLSGQTGELFF
TRBV9,TRBJ1-6,CASSNPTGTGANYNSPLHF
TRBV6-4,TRBJ2-3,CASSARQGDTQYF
TRBV2,TRBJ2-3,CASRKDRTGRVETTDTQYF
TRBV27,TRBJ1-2,CASSPTGPYGYTF
TRBV12-3/TRBV12-4,TRBJ1-2,CASNRLTDHGYTF